One sample yielded the 2 T cell receptor beta chains listed below, sequenced in a study of human T cells and chemical hapten exposure. Time point indicated: patch test 2, 6 weeks after DPC sensitization. Described treatment: therapeutic diphenylcyclopropenone sensitization with weekly scalp DPC. TCRdb fed the RACE reads into MiXCR, producing one record per CDR3 protein. The sample lists 35,000 to 45,000 distinct CDR3 sequences, just under 9% occurring once. The material sequenced was whole blood, taken in connection with sensitization to the hapten diphenylcyclopropenone (DPC). These receptors came from a woman aged 35 to 49 with alopecia areata. Some clones in this sample may be carry-over from other donors' samples.

This clonotype was seen ten or more times. The rearrangement joins TRBV6-5 to TRBJ2-7; 8 nucleotides align to TRBD1. The CDR3 loop spans 14 amino acids. The ends lost 5 bases at V and 3 bases at J; junction bases unmatched: 6. Germline assignment: CDR1 MNHEY and CDR2 SVGAGI. CDR3 protein: CASSPPQGGYEQYF. CDR3 sequence (DNA): TGTGCCAGCAGTCCCCCACAGGGGGGCTACGAGCAGTACTTC.

This clonotype was seen many times. CDR3 residues: CATSDSGTGSEKLFF. As DNA, the CDR3 is TGTGCCACCAGTGACTCCGGGACAGGGAGTGAAAAACTGTTTTTT. V and J are TRBV24-1 and TRBJ1-4; TRBD1 agrees at 9 bases. Germline V gene lookup returns CDR1 KGHDR and CDR2 SFDVKD. The junction had 6 bases not matched to a gene; V was cut back by 4 bases and J by 7 bases. The CDR3 extends over 15 amino acids.